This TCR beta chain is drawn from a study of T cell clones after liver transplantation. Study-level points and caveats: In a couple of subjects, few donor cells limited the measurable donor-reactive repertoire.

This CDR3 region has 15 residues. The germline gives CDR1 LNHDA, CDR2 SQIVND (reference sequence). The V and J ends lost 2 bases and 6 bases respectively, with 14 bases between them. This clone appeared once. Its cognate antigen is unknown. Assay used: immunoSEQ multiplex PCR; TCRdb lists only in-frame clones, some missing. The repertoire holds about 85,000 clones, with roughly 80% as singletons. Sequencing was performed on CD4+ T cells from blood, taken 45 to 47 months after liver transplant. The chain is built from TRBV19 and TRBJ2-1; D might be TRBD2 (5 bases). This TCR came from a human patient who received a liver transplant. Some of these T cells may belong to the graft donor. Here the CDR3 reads CASSISRTPFNEQFF. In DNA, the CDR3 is TGTGCCAGTAGTATATCGCGGACTCCCTTCAATGAGCAGTTCTTC.